The 22 T cell receptor beta chains given below trace back to one sample, sequenced in a study of blood T cell dynamics during melanoma immunotherapy. The repertoire was sequenced with immunoSEQ multiplex PCR; TCRdb's copy has only in-frame clones and lacks some. Found here are hundreds of clones, approximately 80% of them singletons; the top ten hold around 16%. Time point here: pre-treatment baseline. Material: cell-free DNA from blood, obtained from a patient treated with checkpoint blockade. The receptors here all came from a human donor with melanoma.

The chain is built from TRBV7-6 and TRBJ2-2; D assignment may be TRBD1 or TRBD2 (6 bases each). Trimming cost V 5 bases and J 6 bases, with 10 bases left between them. The length of the CDR3 is 13 residues. From germline, CDR1 is SGHVS and CDR2 FNYEAQ. The CDR3 reads CASSPGEAGELFF. The CDR3, as DNA: TGTGCCAGCAGCCCAGGGGAGGCCGGGGAGCTGTTTTTT.

The V gene is TRBV7-6, the J gene TRBJ1-2; 7 nucleotides align to TRBD1. Germline V gives CDR1 SGHVS, CDR2 FNYEAQ. With 5 bases clipped from V and 3 bases from J, the junction kept 9 bases outside the gene matches. CDR3 length equals 15 residues. The CDR3 protein is CASSPNRGSDYGYTF. CDR3 DNA: TGTGCCAGCAGCCCTAACAGGGGTTCAGACTATGGCTACACCTTC.

The J gene is TRBJ2-7, the V gene TRBV5-1; 11 nucleotides match TRBD1. The CDR3 length is 14 residues. Germline CDR1 reads SGHRS; CDR2 reads YFSETQ. V lost 7 bases and J lost 2; bases outside the gene matches: 5. CDR3 coding DNA: TGCGCCAGCGCCCCGGGACAGGGGGCCTACGAGCAGTACTTC. It codes for CASAPGQGAYEQYF.

J is TRBJ2-2 and V is TRBV4-2; D is ambiguous. This CDR3 contains 15 residues. Trimming stripped 0 bases from V and 5 bases from J, with 10 bases between. The germline CDR1 and CDR2 sequences are LGHNA and YNFKEQ. As DNA, the CDR3 is TGTGCCAGCAGCCAAGAGCCGGTGGGGACCGGGGAGCTGTTTTTT. Protein sequence: CASSQEPVGTGELFF.

V usage is TRBV4-3 and J usage is TRBJ1-1; the match to TRBD1 covers 9 bases. The CDR3 loop spans 18 amino acids. V lost 0 bases, J lost 0 bases, and 8 bases stayed unmatched. Per germline, CDR1 LGHNA and CDR2 YSLEER. The CDR3 loop is CASSQDWGTGFMNTEAFF. DNA of the CDR3: TGCGCCAGCAGCCAAGATTGGGGGACAGGGTTCATGAACACTGAAGCTTTCTTT.

The chain uses TRBV27 and TRBJ1-1; TRBD1 is a possible D gene (5 bases). Germline CDR1 reads MNHEY; CDR2 reads SMNVEV (reference sequence). Trimming shortened V by 2 bases and J by 5 bases, and 15 bases separated the two germline ends. The CDR3 extends over 15 amino acids. CDR3 region: CASSLKRGVKTEAFF. The CDR3 nucleotides read TGTGCCAGCAGTTTAAAGCGGGGCGTTAAAACTGAAGCTTTCTTT.

The chain joins TRBV28 to TRBJ2-2; 16 nucleotides align to TRBD2. The J segment lost 6 bases and the V segment lost 0 bases, leaving 1 base of the junction unmatched. Germline CDR1 reads MDHEN; CDR2 reads SYDVKM. This CDR3 is built from 17 residues. The chain's CDR3 is CASSLWGLAGGPGELFF. CDR3 DNA: TGTGCCAGCAGTTTATGGGGACTAGCGGGGGGGCCCGGGGAGCTGTTTTTT.

The genes are TRBV7-9 and TRBJ1-1; D remains unclear. Germline CDR1 and CDR2: SEHNR and FQNEAQ (reference sequence). CDR3 length: 14 amino acids. The V end was cut by 2 bases, the J end by 0 bases, with 7 bases between. CDR3: CASSLSLVNTEAFF. For the CDR3, the DNA is TGTGCCAGCAGCTTATCCCTCGTGAACACTGAAGCTTTCTTT.

The V gene is TRBV5-4, the J gene TRBJ2-7, with a weak D call TRBD1 (5 bases). Germline CDR1 is SGHNT and CDR2 is YYREEE (reference sequence). V lost 0 bases to trimming and J lost 2 bases, with 12 bases between them. The CDR3 contains 15 residues. CDR3 protein: CASSLEGVGAYEQYF. The CDR3 coding sequence is TGTGCCAGCAGCTTGGAAGGGGTAGGTGCCTACGAGCAGTACTTC.

CDR3 sequence: CASSEKPGGRETQYF. The CDR3 DNA sequence: TGTGCCAGCAGTGAAAAACCAGGGGGCCGAGAGACCCAGTACTTC. This rearrangement joins TRBV6-1 to TRBJ2-5; 8 positions agree with TRBD1. CDR1 is MNHNS, CDR2 SASEGT, per germline. Trimming at V came to 2 bases and at J to 4 bases, leaving 6 bases not matched to a gene. CDR3 length equals 15 residues.

V and J are TRBV6-9 and TRBJ2-7; TRBD1 might be the D (5 bases). Trimming removed 3 bases from V and 5 bases from J, with 11 bases in between. The germline gives CDR1 MNHGY, CDR2 SVAAGI. CDR3 size: 13 residues. CDR3 nucleotides: TGTGCCAGCAGTTACTCAGGGTCCGACGAGCAGTACTTC. It specifies CASSYSGSDEQYF.

J is TRBJ2-7 and V is TRBV29-1, with 7 bases that match TRBD1. The length of the CDR3 is 12 residues. From germline, CDR1 is SQVTM and CDR2 ANQGSEA. V shed 2 bases and J 3 bases; nucleotides not matched to a gene: 1. This CDR3 reads CSVETGDYEQYF. Written as DNA, the CDR3 is TGCAGCGTTGAAACAGGGGACTACGAGCAGTACTTC.

This clone was detected a few times. This rearrangement joins TRBV5-3 to TRBJ1-2; unclear D gene. TRBV5-3 is placed among ORFs of uncertain function. Trimming took 4 bases from V and 2 from J, leaving 9 bases between them. This CDR3 has 13 residues. For the CDR3, the DNA is TGTGCCAGAAGCGTGAGGCCAAACTATGGCTACACCTTC. Translating gives CARSVRPNYGYTF.

This chain uses TRBV19 with TRBJ1-1, with a possible D match to TRBD1 (5 bases). Germline V gene data show CDR1 as LNHDA and CDR2 as SQIVND (reference sequence). This CDR3 has 17 amino acids. The germline V and J ends were trimmed by 3 bases and 11 bases, with 28 bases remaining between them. CDR3 residues: CASSIRAQKNPGHWAFF. The CDR3 DNA follows: TGTGCCAGTAGTATCAGGGCTCAGAAAAACCCGGGTCATTGGGCTTTCTTT.

This chain uses TRBV7-8 with TRBJ2-7; 12 nucleotides align to TRBD1. The CDR3 has 15 residues. CDR1 is SGHVS, CDR2 FQNEAQ, per germline. The J segment lost 4 bases and the V segment lost 4 bases, leaving 5 bases of the junction unmatched. DNA for the CDR3: TGTGCCAGCAGCTCCGGGACAGGGGGCCAGTACGAGCAGTACTTC. This translates into CASSSGTGGQYEQYF. Complete variable domain (other parts from reference TRBV7-8 and TRBJ2-7): GAGVSQSPRYKVAKRGQDVALRCDPISGHVSLFWYQQALGQGPEFLTYFQNEAQLDKSGLPSDRFFAERPEGSVSTLKIQRTQQEDSAVYLCASSSGTGGQYEQYFGPGTRLTVT.

The V call is TRBV12-1, the J call TRBJ2-2; the table's D call of TRBD1 was not tested on the DNA. TRBV12-1 is labeled a pseudogene. This CDR3 spans 16 amino acids. CDR3 DNA sequence: TGTGCCAGCAGCATCCGGGACAGGAGCCCCACCGGGGAGCTGTTTTTT. It codes for CASSIRDRSPTGELFF.

V is TRBV19 and J is TRBJ2-3, with D perhaps TRBD1 (5 bases). The CDR3 is 16 residues long. V was pared by 4 bases and J by 4 bases, with 18 bases between. Germline V CDR1 and CDR2: LNHDA, SQIVND (reference sequence). The CDR3 DNA follows: TGTGCCAGTAGTACCTTCGACAGTATTATCGCAGATACGCAGTATTTT. The encoded protein is CASSTFDSIIADTQYF.

In its sample, this clone was seen once. This sequence joins TRBV2 and TRBJ2-7, with 8 bases that match TRBD2. CDR3 length: 14 amino acids. Germline CDR1 SNHLY, CDR2 FYNNEI. V lost 6 bases to trimming and J lost 3 bases; unmatched junction nucleotides: 7. CDR3 amino acids: CASRGGGGLYEQYF. The CDR3, as DNA: TGTGCCAGCAGGGGGGGCGGGGGGCTCTACGAGCAGTACTTC.

This rearrangement joins TRBV2 to TRBJ1-1; D possibly corresponds to TRBD1 (5 bases). Trimming took off 2 bases at V and 0 bases at J, with 13 bases between the two ends. The CDR3 loop spans 16 amino acids. The germline CDR1 and CDR2 sequences are SNHLY and FYNNEI. The CDR3 region is CASSESGSMMNTEAFF. As DNA, the CDR3 is TGTGCCAGCAGTGAATCAGGGTCCATGATGAACACTGAAGCTTTCTTT.

Here the CDR3 reads CASSQDGSNYGYTF. The CDR3 DNA reads as TGCGCCAGCAGCCAAGACGGGAGTAACTATGGCTACACCTTC. This chain uses TRBV4-1 with TRBJ1-2, with D uncertain. The germline gives CDR1 MGHRA, CDR2 YSYEKL. This CDR3 is 14 amino acids long. The V gene lost 0 bases and the J gene lost 1 base, with 6 bases spanning the gap.

This clone was recorded only once. The V and J genes are TRBV6-1 and TRBJ2-3; no reliable D call. The V and J ends lost 5 bases and 3 bases respectively, with 9 bases between them. Per the germline V gene, CDR1 is MNHNS and CDR2 is SASEGT. This CDR3 comprises 13 residues. This chain's CDR3 is CASSSMGTDTQYF. For the CDR3, the DNA is TGTGCCAGCAGTTCAATGGGGACAGATACGCAGTATTTT.

Turning to this clone: The junction departs from germline at one end; a sequencing error may be responsible. This chain links TRBV5-1 with TRBJ1-1; D is ambiguous. Germline V CDR1 and CDR2: SGHRS, YFSETQ. The CDR3 spans 15 residues. The CDR3 DNA sequence: TGCGCCAGCAGGTTGGATCAAATGAAGTGGACTGAAGCTTTCTTT. This gives the protein CASRLDQMKWTEAFF. The variable domain in full, completed from reference TRBV5-1 and TRBJ1-1, reads KAGVTQTPRYLIKTRGQQVTLSCSPISGHRSVSWYQQTPGQGLQFLFEYFSETQRNKGNFPGRFSGRQFSNSRSEMNVSTLELGDSALYLCASRLDQMKWTEAFFGQGTRLTVV.